The source of this T cell receptor beta chain is a study of T cell responses to AZD1222 COVID-19 vaccine. Assay: immunoSEQ multiplex PCR; the TCRdb copy retains only in-frame clones and omits some. The table lists fewer than 150,000 clones, more than 75% of them singletons. CDR3 length: 10 amino acids. Germline loops: CDR1 DFQATT, CDR2 SNEGSKA (reference sequence). Specimen: peripheral blood, collected 28 days after the second AZD1222 dose. The J gene is TRBJ1-2, the V gene TRBV20-1; D unresolved. The origin of this receptor is an adult who received the AZD1222 COVID-19 vaccine. CDR3 in DNA: TGCATGCCCCCAAAGGCCGGCTACACCTTC. Residues: CMPPKAGYTF.